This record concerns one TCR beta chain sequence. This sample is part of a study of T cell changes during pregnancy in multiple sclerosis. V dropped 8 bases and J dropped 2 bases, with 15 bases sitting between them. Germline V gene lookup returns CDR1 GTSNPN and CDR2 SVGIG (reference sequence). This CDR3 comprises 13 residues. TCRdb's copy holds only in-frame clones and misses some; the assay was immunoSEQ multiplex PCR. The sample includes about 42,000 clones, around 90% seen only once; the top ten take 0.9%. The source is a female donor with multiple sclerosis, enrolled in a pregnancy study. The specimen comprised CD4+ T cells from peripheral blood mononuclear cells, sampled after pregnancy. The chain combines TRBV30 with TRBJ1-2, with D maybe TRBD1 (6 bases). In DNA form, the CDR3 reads TGTGCCGCGGGGGTAAGGGGGAACTATGGCTACACCTTC. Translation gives CAAGVRGNYGYTF.